Below are 32 T cell receptor beta chains sequenced from a single sample in a study of OX40 agonist ivuxolimab in advanced cancers. The protocol was immunoSEQ multiplex PCR, while the TCRdb copy is restricted to in-frame clones and leaves out a portion. Of tens of thousands of clones listed, approximately 90% are singletons. This specimen was CD4+ or CD8+ T cells sorted from blood, taken in a trial of the OX40 agonist ivuxolimab. These receptors were collected from an adult with an advanced solid tumor such as melanoma, head and neck, liver or kidney cancer.

The chain combines TRBV11-2 with TRBJ1-4, with 8 bases fitting TRBD1. Germline V gene data show CDR1 as SGHAT and CDR2 as FQNNGV. V was pared by 3 bases and J by 7 bases, with 7 bases of the junction left unmatched. CDR3 length equals 15 residues. Written as DNA, the CDR3 is TGTGCCAGCAGCTTTGGACAGGGAGGTAGTGAAAAACTGTTTTTT. Translating it yields CASSFGQGGSEKLFF.

The V and J genes are TRBV5-1 and TRBJ1-1, with no clear D. The CDR3 runs to 14 residues. With 3 bases removed from V and 4 bases from J, the gap between germline ends came to 13 bases. Germline lookup yields CDR1 SGHRS and CDR2 YFSETQ. In DNA, the CDR3 is TGCGCCAGCAGCTCCGTACCACTGGGCACTGAAGCTTTCTTT. Translation gives CASSSVPLGTEAFF.

In nucleotides, the CDR3 is TGTGCCAGCAGCCCAGGTGGGGTGCGGGACATTCAGTACTTC. This gives the protein CASSPGGVRDIQYF. This chain joins TRBV5-5 and TRBJ2-4; possible D gene TRBD2, 5 bases. Between the trimmed V and J ends, which lost 4 bases and 8 bases, there was a span of 16 bases. This CDR3 region has 14 residues. Germline lookup yields CDR1 SGHKS and CDR2 YYEKEE (reference sequence).

This clone appeared a few times. This chain links TRBV29-1 with TRBJ1-1, with a tentative D call TRBD1 (5 bases). The CDR3 has 13 amino acids. V lost 4 bases and J lost 0, with 9 bases in between. CDR1 and CDR2 (germline): SQVTM, ANQGSEA. The CDR3 DNA follows: TGCAGCGTTGCAGGACACCTGAACACTGAAGCTTTCTTT. Translation gives CSVAGHLNTEAFF.

The chain uses TRBV5-4 and TRBJ2-2; tentatively, D is TRBD1 (5 bases). The germline V gene has CDR1 SGHNT and CDR2 YYREEE (reference sequence). This CDR3 region has 15 residues. Deletions cut 4 bases from V and 5 bases from J, with 15 bases between. CDR3 in DNA: TGTGCCAGCAGCGCTACCGGATCAGGGACCGGGGAGCTGTTTTTT. Translating it yields CASSATGSGTGELFF. Supplemented by reference TRBV5-4 and TRBJ2-2, the full variable domain reads ETGVTQSPTHLIKTRGQQVTLRCSSQSGHNTVSWYQQALGQGPQFIFQYYREEENGRGNFPPRFSGLQFPNYSSELNVNALELDDSALYLCASSATGSGTGELFFGEGSRLTVL.

The chain couples TRBV2 to TRBJ2-3; D not certain. The V gene's germline CDR1 is SNHLY and CDR2 FYNNEI. Trimming removed 3 bases from V and 6 bases from J, with 7 bases in between. This CDR3 comprises 12 residues. CDR3: CASSEVKDTQYF. CDR3 DNA sequence: TGTGCCAGCAGTGAGGTCAAGGATACGCAGTATTTT.

This clone showed up just once. The CDR3 loop reads CASSRDSRRTDTQYF. CDR3 DNA: TGTGCCAGCAGCCGGGACTCCCGACGCACAGATACGCAGTATTTT. This chain connects TRBV6-6 to TRBJ2-3, with D tentatively TRBD2 (6 bases). V was clipped by 6 bases and J by 1 base, with 14 bases between them. The CDR3 has 15 residues. CDR1 and CDR2 from the germline V gene are MNHNY and SVGAGI (reference sequence).

This sequence joins TRBV5-8 and TRBJ2-1; D perhaps matches TRBD2 (6 bases). Germline lookup yields CDR1 SGHTS and CDR2 YDEGEE. The CDR3 consists of 15 residues. With 0 bases removed from V and 7 bases from J, the gap between germline ends came to 14 bases. The CDR3 here is CASSLEGRRENEQFF. CDR3 bases: TGTGCCAGCAGCTTGGAAGGGCGGAGGGAAAATGAGCAGTTCTTC.

This clone occurred a few times. This chain links TRBV5-1 with TRBJ1-2, with D perhaps matching TRBD1 (5 bases). The CDR3 sequence is 17 residues long. The germline V gene encodes CDR1 SGHRS and CDR2 YFSETQ. V lost 4 bases, J lost 2 bases, and 21 bases lay in between. In DNA, the CDR3 is TGCGCCAGCAGCCCTGCTCGTCCGTTCCAGGGAAACTATGGCTACACCTTC. It codes for CASSPARPFQGNYGYTF.

The genes are TRBV7-6 and TRBJ2-3; D unclear. The V end lost 2 bases, the J end lost 5 bases, and 2 bases lay between the germline ends. Germline assignment: CDR1 SGHVS and CDR2 FNYEAQ. The CDR3 consists of 11 residues. The CDR3 DNA sequence: TGTGCCAGCAGCTTACGAGATACGCAGTATTTT. Translated: CASSLRDTQYF.

Turning to this clone: One end of the junction fails to match germline, which may point to a read error. The rearrangement links TRBV2 to TRBJ1-5; 7 nucleotides match TRBD1. Germline V gene sequence: CDR1 SNHLY, CDR2 FYNNEI. The CDR3 is 13 amino acids. CDR3 sequence reads: CSSTDRVNQPQHF. The CDR3 bases are TGTTCCAGTACCGACAGGGTAAATCAGCCCCAGCATTTT.

J is TRBJ2-5 and V is TRBV5-4; 7 bases match TRBD2. The CDR3 covers 19 residues. CDR1 SGHNT and CDR2 YYREEE come from the germline V gene (reference sequence). The V segment lost 2 bases and the J segment 5 bases; nucleotides outside the gene matches: 21. The CDR3 region has the DNA TGTGCCAGCAGCTTAACCTCGAGACCGATCGAGGGAGGGATGGAGACCCAGTACTTC. Protein sequence: CASSLTSRPIEGGMETQYF.

The chain links TRBV28 to TRBJ1-5; perhaps TRBD1 as D (6 bases). The CDR3 totals 14 residues. V was cut by 3 bases and J by 6 bases, with 12 bases left in between. CDR1 MDHEN and CDR2 SYDVKM come from the germline V gene. As DNA, the CDR3 is TGTGCCAGCAGTTTTAGGGGGATGGGTCAGCCCCAGCATTTT. This translates into CASSFRGMGQPQHF.

V gene TRBV6-5 combines with J gene TRBJ1-1; possible D gene TRBD1, 5 bases. The CDR3 loop spans 13 amino acids. Trimming took 7 bases from V and 2 from J, leaving 11 bases between them. CDR1 is MNHEY, CDR2 SVGAGI, per germline. CDR3 sequence (DNA): TGTGCCAGCACTAGAACAGGCAACACTGAAGCTTTCTTT. Residues: CASTRTGNTEAFF.

The rearrangement joins TRBV7-9 to TRBJ1-2; TRBD1 is a possible D gene (5 bases). V was shortened by 4 bases and J by 7 bases, with 22 bases between the two germline ends. The CDR3 consists of 16 residues. The germline gives CDR1 SEHNR, CDR2 FQNEAQ (reference sequence). The CDR3 spells CASSSSGARESGGYTF. The DNA for the CDR3 is TGTGCCAGCAGCTCAAGCGGGGCCAGGGAGTCTGGTGGCTACACCTTC. Together with reference TRBV7-9 and TRBJ1-2, the CDR3 gives the full variable domain: DTGVSQNPRHKITKRGQNVTFRCDPISEHNRLYWYRQTLGQGPEFLTYFQNEAQLEKSRLLSDRFSAERPKGSFSTLEIQRTEQGDSAMYLCASSSSGARESGGYTFGSGTRLTVV.

V and J are TRBV5-4 and TRBJ2-5; D perhaps matches TRBD1 (6 bases). The CDR3 length is 13 residues. V was cut by 5 bases and J by 2 bases, with 10 bases left in between. The germline V gene has CDR1 SGHNT and CDR2 YYREEE (reference sequence). CDR3 DNA: TGTGCCAGCAGACCCGGGACACAAGAGACCCAGTACTTC. Protein: CASRPGTQETQYF.

The chain combines TRBV18 with TRBJ2-5; 8 bases line up with TRBD2. Trimming took 10 bases from V and 5 from J; bases not matched to a gene: 9. Germline V gives CDR1 KGHSH, CDR2 LQKENI. This CDR3 is 13 amino acids long. The CDR3 loop is CATPRTSRETQYF. The CDR3 DNA is TGTGCCACCCCACGGACTAGCCGGGAGACCCAGTACTTC.

The V and J genes are TRBV10-1 and TRBJ2-2; the match to TRBD1 covers 9 bases. Germline V gene sequence: CDR1 WNHNN, CDR2 SYGVQD (reference sequence). CDR3 length: 13 residues. V lost 6 bases and J lost 6; bases outside the gene matches: 2. In DNA form, the CDR3 reads TGCGCCAGCAGGGGACAGGGTCCCGGGGAGCTGTTTTTT. This encodes CASRGQGPGELFF.

This chain joins TRBV19 and TRBJ1-3; 7 bases match TRBD1. The CDR3 loop spans 16 amino acids. Per the germline V gene, CDR1 is LNHDA and CDR2 is SQIVND (reference sequence). Losses at the gene ends were 6 bases for V and 2 bases for J; bases not matched to a gene: 10. CDR3 nucleotides: TGTGCCAGTAGCATAATACAGGGGTCAGCTGGAAACACCATATATTTT. It encodes CASSIIQGSAGNTIYF.

The J gene is TRBJ1-2, the V gene TRBV2; D perhaps matches TRBD1 (5 bases). The germline V gene has CDR1 SNHLY and CDR2 FYNNEI. V was shortened by 7 bases and J by 4 bases, with 19 bases between the two germline ends. This CDR3 contains 15 residues. In DNA, the CDR3 is TGTGCCAGCACCCCACGGCAGGGTGGGGGCTATGGCTACACCTTC. Its protein product is CASTPRQGGGYGYTF.

The CDR3 region is CATSRDQIYEQYF. The CDR3, as DNA: TGTGCCACCAGCAGAGATCAAATATACGAGCAGTACTTC. The chain carries TRBV15 and TRBJ2-7; D is unclear. Germline V lookup: CDR1 LNHNV, CDR2 YYDKDF (reference sequence). V lost 0 bases to trimming and J lost 4 bases, with 7 bases between them. The length of the CDR3 is 13 residues. Supplemented by reference TRBV15 and TRBJ2-7, the full variable domain reads DAMVIQNPRYQVTQFGKPVTLSCSQTLNHNVMYWYQQKSSQAPKLLFHYYDKDFNNEADTPDNFQSRRPNTSFCFLDIRSPGLGDTAMYLCATSRDQIYEQYFGPGTRLTVT.

The V gene is TRBV5-8, the J gene TRBJ2-7; D uncertain. Trimming left V 1 base short and J 2 bases short, with 13 bases between. The germline V gene encodes CDR1 SGHTS and CDR2 YDEGEE. The CDR3 runs 15 residues. The chain's CDR3 is CASSLNSLTTYEQYF. DNA of the CDR3: TGTGCCAGCAGCTTGAACAGCTTAACCACCTACGAGCAGTACTTC.

The chain is built from TRBV11-1 and TRBJ1-1, with D possibly being TRBD1 (6 bases). V shed 8 bases and J shed 1 base, with 14 bases lying between them. The CDR3 is 14 amino acids. Germline-derived CDR1 and CDR2 are SGHAT and FQDESV (reference sequence). The CDR3 DNA reads TGTGCCAGCCGAAGGGGGGAGGGGAACACTGAAGCTTTCTTT. Translating it yields CASRRGEGNTEAFF.

This chain joins TRBV2 and TRBJ1-2; no clear D gene. This CDR3 contains 13 residues. Germline values: CDR1 SNHLY, CDR2 FYNNEI. Trimming left V 1 base short and J 4 bases short, with 7 bases between. The CDR3 DNA sequence: TGTGCCAGCAGTGAAGGTGAAGGCTATGGCTACACCTTC. Translating gives CASSEGEGYGYTF.

This clone has only one observation. The junction does not match germline at one end; this may be a read error. The rearrangement uses TRBV6-5 and TRBJ2-7; 7 nucleotides agree with TRBD1. The germline V gene has CDR1 MNHEY and CDR2 SVGAGI. CDR3 length: 15 residues. The CDR3 nucleotides are TGTGCCAGCAGGTACTCCGGGACAGCAGGCTACGAGCAGTACTTC. Translating gives CASRYSGTAGYEQYF.

The genes are TRBV28 and TRBJ2-1, with D perhaps matching TRBD1 (5 bases). Germline CDR1 and CDR2: MDHEN and SYDVKM. The length of the CDR3 is 16 residues. V was trimmed by 5 bases and J by 0 bases, leaving 14 bases between them. As DNA, the CDR3 is TGTGCCAGCAGTCCAGGGTGGGGCAGCTCCTACAATGAGCAGTTCTTC. Its translation: CASSPGWGSSYNEQFF.

The rearrangement joins TRBV7-2 to TRBJ1-2; 8 nucleotides align to TRBD1. The CDR3 runs to 15 residues. V lost 4 bases, J lost 4 bases, and 8 bases stayed unmatched. Germline V gene data show CDR1 as SGHTA and CDR2 as FQGNSA. This CDR3 reads CASSSSSGQGYGYTF. Here the CDR3 DNA reads TGTGCCAGCAGCTCCTCTAGCGGACAGGGCTATGGCTACACCTTC.

In its sample, this clone was seen a few times. The chain recombines TRBV29-1 with TRBJ1-1; no definite D call. This CDR3 comprises 11 residues. V was trimmed by 3 bases and J by 9 bases, leaving 11 bases between them. Per the germline V gene, CDR1 is SQVTM and CDR2 is ANQGSEA. The CDR3 DNA reads TGCAGCGTTGACTACGGCCGTCAAGCTTTCTTT. This gives the protein CSVDYGRQAFF.

This sequence joins TRBV5-4 and TRBJ2-5; a weak D match, TRBD1 (5 bases). V lost 0 bases to trimming and J lost 1 base, with 7 bases between them. This CDR3 spans 14 amino acids. Germline CDR1 and CDR2: SGHNT and YYREEE (reference sequence). In DNA form, the CDR3 reads TGTGCCAGCAGCTTGGCACAGGCCCAAGAGACCCAGTACTTC. Protein product: CASSLAQAQETQYF.

This clone has just a few counts. Written as DNA, the CDR3 is TGTGCCAGCAGTTTTTGGTCTCTAGCGCTTCACCAAGAGACCCAGTACTTC. Its protein product is CASSFWSLALHQETQYF. The chain carries TRBV28 and TRBJ2-5; tentatively, D is TRBD2 (6 bases). The CDR3 spans 17 residues. Germline V gene sequence: CDR1 MDHEN, CDR2 SYDVKM. Trimming removed 3 bases from V and 0 bases from J, with 17 bases in between.

This clone showed up just a few times. The gene calls are TRBV6-6 and TRBJ2-3; either TRBD1 or TRBD2 may fit D (5 bases each). Germline assignment: CDR1 MNHNY and CDR2 SVGAGI (reference sequence). The CDR3 extends over 15 amino acids. The V end lost 7 bases, the J end lost 2 bases, and 16 bases lay between the germline ends. In DNA, the CDR3 is TGTGCCAGCACCCCCACCGGGACGGCCACAGATACGCAGTATTTT. This encodes CASTPTGTATDTQYF.

This clone was detected only a few times. The chain has TRBV6-6 and TRBJ1-3; D unclear. V was clipped by 7 bases and J by 2 bases, with 3 bases between them. The CDR3 loop spans 11 amino acids. Germline loops: CDR1 MNHNY, CDR2 SVGAGI (reference sequence). CDR3 coding DNA: TGTGCCAGCAAAACTGGAAACACCATATATTTT. Translation: CASKTGNTIYF.